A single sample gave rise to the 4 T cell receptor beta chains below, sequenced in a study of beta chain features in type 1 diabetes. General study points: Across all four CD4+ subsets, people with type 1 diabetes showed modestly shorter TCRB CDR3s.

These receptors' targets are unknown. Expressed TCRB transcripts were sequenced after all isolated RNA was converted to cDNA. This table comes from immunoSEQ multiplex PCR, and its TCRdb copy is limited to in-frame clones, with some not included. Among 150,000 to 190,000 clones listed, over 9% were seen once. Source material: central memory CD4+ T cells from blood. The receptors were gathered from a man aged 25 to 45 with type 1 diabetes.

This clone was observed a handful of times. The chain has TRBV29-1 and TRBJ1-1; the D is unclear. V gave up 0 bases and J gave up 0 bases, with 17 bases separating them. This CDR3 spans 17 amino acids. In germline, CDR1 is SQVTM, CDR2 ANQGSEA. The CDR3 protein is CSVEEYGDSLMNTEAFF. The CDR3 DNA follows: TGCAGCGTTGAAGAGTACGGGGATTCCCTAATGAACACTGAAGCTTTCTTT.

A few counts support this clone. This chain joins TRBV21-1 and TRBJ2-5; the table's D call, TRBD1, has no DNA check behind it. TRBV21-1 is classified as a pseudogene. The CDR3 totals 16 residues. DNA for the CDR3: TGTGCCAGCTGGGAACCGGGACGGACAGCGGAAGAGACCCAGTACTTC. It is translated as CASWEPGRTAEETQYF.

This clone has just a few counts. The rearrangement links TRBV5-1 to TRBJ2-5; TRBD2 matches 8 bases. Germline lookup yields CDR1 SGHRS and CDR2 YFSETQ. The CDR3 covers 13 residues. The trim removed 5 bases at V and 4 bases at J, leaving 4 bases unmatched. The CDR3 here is CASRGAGVETQYF. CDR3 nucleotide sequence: TGCGCCAGCAGGGGAGCGGGAGTAGAGACCCAGTACTTC.

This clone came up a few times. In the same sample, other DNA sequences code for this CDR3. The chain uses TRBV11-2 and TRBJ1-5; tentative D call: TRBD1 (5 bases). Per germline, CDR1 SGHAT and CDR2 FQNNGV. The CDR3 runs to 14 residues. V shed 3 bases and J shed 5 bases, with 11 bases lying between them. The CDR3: CASSFGQGDQPQHF. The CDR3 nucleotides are TGTGCCAGCAGCTTCGGACAAGGGGATCAGCCCCAGCATTTT.